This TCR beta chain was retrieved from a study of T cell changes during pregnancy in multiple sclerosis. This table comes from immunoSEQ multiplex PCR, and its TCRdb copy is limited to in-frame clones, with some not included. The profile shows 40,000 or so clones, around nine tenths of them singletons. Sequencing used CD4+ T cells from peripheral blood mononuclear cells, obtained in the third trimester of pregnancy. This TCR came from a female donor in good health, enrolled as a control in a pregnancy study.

The CDR3, as DNA: TGCGCCAGCAGCCAAGTTGCGGGGTCCCGCCAGCCCCAGCATTTT. It yields the protein CASSQVAGSRQPQHF. This sequence joins TRBV4-1 and TRBJ1-5; D remains unclear. CDR1 is MGHRA, CDR2 YSYEKL, per germline. The ends were cut back, 1 base at V and 7 bases at J, with 14 bases in the middle. The length of the CDR3 is 15 residues.